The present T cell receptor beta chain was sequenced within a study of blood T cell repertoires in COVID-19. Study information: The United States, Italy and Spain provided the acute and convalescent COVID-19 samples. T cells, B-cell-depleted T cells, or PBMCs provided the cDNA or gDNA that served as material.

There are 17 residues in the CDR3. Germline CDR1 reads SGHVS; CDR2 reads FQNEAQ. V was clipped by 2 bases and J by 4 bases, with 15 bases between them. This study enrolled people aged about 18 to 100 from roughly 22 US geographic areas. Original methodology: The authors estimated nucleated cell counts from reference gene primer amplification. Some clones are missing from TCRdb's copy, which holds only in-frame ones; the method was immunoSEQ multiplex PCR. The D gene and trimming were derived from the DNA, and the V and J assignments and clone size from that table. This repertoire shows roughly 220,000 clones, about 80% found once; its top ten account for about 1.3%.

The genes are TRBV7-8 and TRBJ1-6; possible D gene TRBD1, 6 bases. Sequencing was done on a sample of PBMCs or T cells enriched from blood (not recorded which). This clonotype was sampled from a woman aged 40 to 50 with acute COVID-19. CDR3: CASSLTGSNSYNSPLHF. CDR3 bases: TGTGCCAGCAGCTTAACAGGGAGTAACAGTTATAATTCACCCCTCCACTTT.